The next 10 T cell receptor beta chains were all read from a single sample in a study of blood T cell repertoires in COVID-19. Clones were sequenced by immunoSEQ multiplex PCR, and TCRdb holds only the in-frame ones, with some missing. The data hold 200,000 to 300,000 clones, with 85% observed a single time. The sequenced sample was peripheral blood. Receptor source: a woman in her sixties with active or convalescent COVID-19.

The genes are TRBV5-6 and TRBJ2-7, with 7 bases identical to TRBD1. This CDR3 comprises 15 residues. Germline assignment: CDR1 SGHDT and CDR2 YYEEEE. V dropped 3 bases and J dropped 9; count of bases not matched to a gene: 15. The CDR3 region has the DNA TGTGCCAGCAGCTCCCTGACAGGGCGCCAGGACGGGCAGTACGTC. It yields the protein CASSSLTGRQDGQYV.

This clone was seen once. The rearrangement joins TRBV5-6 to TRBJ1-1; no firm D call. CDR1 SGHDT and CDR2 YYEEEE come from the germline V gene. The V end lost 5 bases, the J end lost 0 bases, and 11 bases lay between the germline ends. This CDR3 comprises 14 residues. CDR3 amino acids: CASSRVRLNTEAFF. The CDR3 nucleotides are TGTGCCAGCAGTCGAGTCAGGCTGAACACTGAAGCTTTCTTT.

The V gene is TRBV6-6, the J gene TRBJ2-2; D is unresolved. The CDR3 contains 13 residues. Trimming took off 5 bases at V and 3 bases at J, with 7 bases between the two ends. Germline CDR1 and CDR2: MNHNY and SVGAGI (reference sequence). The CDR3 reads CASSITDTGELFF. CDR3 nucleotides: TGTGCCAGCAGTATAACAGACACCGGGGAGCTGTTTTTT.

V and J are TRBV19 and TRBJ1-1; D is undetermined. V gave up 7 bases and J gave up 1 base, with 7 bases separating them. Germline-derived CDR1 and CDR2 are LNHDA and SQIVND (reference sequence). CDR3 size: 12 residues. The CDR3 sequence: CASTPGNTEAFF. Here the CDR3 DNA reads TGTGCCAGTACCCCGGGGAACACTGAAGCTTTCTTT.

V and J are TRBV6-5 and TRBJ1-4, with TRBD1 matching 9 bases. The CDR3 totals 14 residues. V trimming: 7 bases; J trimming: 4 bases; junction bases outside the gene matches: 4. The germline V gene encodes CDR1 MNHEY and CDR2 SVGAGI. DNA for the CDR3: TGTGCCAGCAATAAGGACAGGGGTAATGAAAAACTGTTTTTT. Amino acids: CASNKDRGNEKLFF.

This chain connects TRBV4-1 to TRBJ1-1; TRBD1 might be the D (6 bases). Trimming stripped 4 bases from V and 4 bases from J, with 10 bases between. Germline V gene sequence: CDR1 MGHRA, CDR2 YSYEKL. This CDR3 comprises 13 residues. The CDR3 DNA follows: TGCGCCAGCAGCCGGGGGCCCGCCACTGAAGCTTTCTTT. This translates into CASSRGPATEAFF.

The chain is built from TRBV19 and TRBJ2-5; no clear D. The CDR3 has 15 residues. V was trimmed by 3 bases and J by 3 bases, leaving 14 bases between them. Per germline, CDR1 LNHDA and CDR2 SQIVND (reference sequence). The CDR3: CASSMVAERKETQYF. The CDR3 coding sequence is TGTGCCAGTAGTATGGTCGCCGAGAGGAAAGAGACCCAGTACTTC.

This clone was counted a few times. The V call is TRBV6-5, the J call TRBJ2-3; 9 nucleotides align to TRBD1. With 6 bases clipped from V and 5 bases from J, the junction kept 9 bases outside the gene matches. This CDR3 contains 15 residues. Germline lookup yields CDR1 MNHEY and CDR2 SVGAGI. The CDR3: CASRGTGGWEDTQYF. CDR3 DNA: TGTGCCAGCAGGGGTACAGGGGGCTGGGAAGATACGCAGTATTTT.

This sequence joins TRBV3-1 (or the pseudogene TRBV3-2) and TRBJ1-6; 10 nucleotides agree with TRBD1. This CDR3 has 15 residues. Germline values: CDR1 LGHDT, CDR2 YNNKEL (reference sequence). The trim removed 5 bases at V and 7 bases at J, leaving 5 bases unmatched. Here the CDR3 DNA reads TGTGCCAGCAGCGGGACAGGGGATGGAAATTCACCCCTCCACTTT. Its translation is CASSGTGDGNSPLHF.

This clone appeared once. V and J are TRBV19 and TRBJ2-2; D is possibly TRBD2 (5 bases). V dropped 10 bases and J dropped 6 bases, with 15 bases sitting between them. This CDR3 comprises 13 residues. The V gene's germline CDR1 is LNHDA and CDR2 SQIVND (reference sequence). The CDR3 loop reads CATRRETPGELFF. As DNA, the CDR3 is TGTGCCACTCGTAGGGAGACCCCCGGGGAGCTGTTTTTT.